The entry that follows covers one TCR beta chain sequence. Trimming shortened V by 7 bases and J by 4 bases, and 10 bases separated the two germline ends. Looked up from germline, CDR1 is MNHEY and CDR2 is SVGAGI. The CDR3 length is 12 residues. This sample is part of a study of blood T cell repertoires in COVID-19. Turning to the study itself: Both acute and convalescent COVID-19 samples were obtained from the United States, Italy and Spain. PBMCs, B-cell-depleted T cells, or T cells were the source of the cDNA or gDNA that made up the material.

Original data processing: Nucleated cell number was recorded as an estimate derived from reference gene primer amplification. TCRdb keeps only in-frame clones here, not all; method: immunoSEQ multiplex PCR. The V and J calls and clone size come from that table; D and trimming were worked out from the DNA. This sample yields roughly 670,000 clones, of which 70% to 90% are seen a single time; roughly 0.25% belongs to the top ten. The J gene is TRBJ1-1, the V gene TRBV6-5, with D possibly matching TRBD1 (5 bases). The receptor was derived from a woman younger than 35 with acute or convalescent COVID-19. Sequenced: peripheral blood. The CDR3 protein is CASNQGGTEAFF. The CDR3 nucleotides are TGTGCCAGCAATCAGGGTGGCACTGAAGCTTTCTTT.